The T cell receptor beta chain under discussion was sequenced for a study of blood T cell repertoires in COVID-19. Study summary: Sites across the United States, Italy and Spain contributed samples from acute and convalescent COVID-19.

Original methodology: Reference gene primer amplification in the assay estimated nucleated cell counts. Produced via immunoSEQ multiplex PCR; TCRdb's table is partial and in-frame only. V, J and clone size are those of that table, while D and trimming were read from the DNA. The sample has more than 200,000 clones, 65% to 85% seen once. This clone has more than one count but fewer than ten. Germline CDR1 and CDR2: SEHNR and FQNEAQ (reference sequence). This CDR3 contains 15 residues. V shed 5 bases, J shed 0 bases, and the junction held 3 bases outside the gene matches. The sequencing input was peripheral blood. The TCR comes from a woman aged 45-60 years with acute or convalescent COVID-19. The rearrangement joins TRBV7-9 to TRBJ2-1, with TRBD2 matching over 8 bases. The CDR3 is CASSTGTSSYNEQFF. The CDR3 region has the DNA TGTGCCAGCAGCACCGGGACTAGCTCCTACAATGAGCAGTTCTTC.